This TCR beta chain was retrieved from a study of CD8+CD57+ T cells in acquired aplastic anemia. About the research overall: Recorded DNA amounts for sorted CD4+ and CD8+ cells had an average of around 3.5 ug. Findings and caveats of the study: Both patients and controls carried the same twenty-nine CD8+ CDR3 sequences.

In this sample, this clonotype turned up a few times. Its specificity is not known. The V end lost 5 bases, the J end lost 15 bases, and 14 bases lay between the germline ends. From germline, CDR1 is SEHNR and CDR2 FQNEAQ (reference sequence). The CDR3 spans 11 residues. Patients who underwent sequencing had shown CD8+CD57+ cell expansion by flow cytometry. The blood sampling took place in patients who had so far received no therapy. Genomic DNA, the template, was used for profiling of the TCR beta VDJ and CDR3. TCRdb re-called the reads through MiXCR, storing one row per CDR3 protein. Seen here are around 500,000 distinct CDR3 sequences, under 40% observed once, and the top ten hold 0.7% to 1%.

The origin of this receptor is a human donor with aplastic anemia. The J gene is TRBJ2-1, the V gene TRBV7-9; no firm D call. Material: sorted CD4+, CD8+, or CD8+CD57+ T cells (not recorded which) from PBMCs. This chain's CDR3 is CASSRSLEAFF. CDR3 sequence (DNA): TGTGCCAGCAGCCGGTCCCTAGAGGCGTTCTTC.